Shown below are 8 T cell receptor beta chains from a single sample sequenced in a study of T cells after posttransplantation cyclophosphamide. Assay: immunoSEQ multiplex PCR; the TCRdb copy retains only in-frame clones and omits some. There are approximately 15,000 clones in the sample, none observed a single time. Treatment was busulfan-fludarabine conditioning, a marrow graft, and cyclophosphamide on days +3 and +4. Here the sequenced sample was PBMCs, taken after allogeneic stem cell transplant with posttransplant cyclophosphamide. The receptors originated from a female patient aged 25-40 years who received an allogeneic stem cell transplant from a related donor, was CMV-positive, and had no GVHD. Certain T cells may be donor cells from the graft.

This clone occurred a few times. With a much larger clone just one base away, this may be a read error. The V gene is TRBV30, the J gene TRBJ2-5, with D unclear. Gene TRBJ2-7 matches the end of the DNA better, so the J call may be wrong. The CDR3 spans 13 residues. Per the germline V gene, CDR1 is GTSNPN and CDR2 is SVGIG (reference sequence). The CDR3 nucleotides are TGCGCCTGGCTAGATTACAAAACCTACGAGCAGTACTTC. As protein: CAWLDYKTYEQYF.

This clone was seen at least ten times. The rearrangement links TRBV7-2 to TRBJ2-7, with TRBD1 matching 8 bases. Germline values: CDR1 SGHTA, CDR2 FQGNSA. The CDR3 is made up of 14 amino acids. V was clipped by 3 bases and J by 3 bases; unmatched bases: 4. CDR3 nucleotide sequence: TGTGCCAGCAGCTTTGGGACAGGAAACTACGAGCAGTACTTC. This translates into CASSFGTGNYEQYF.

This clone was seen at least ten times. The V and J genes are TRBV28 and TRBJ2-5; 10 bases align to TRBD2. The length of the CDR3 is 19 residues. The germline CDR1 and CDR2 sequences are MDHEN and SYDVKM. The V gene end was trimmed by 5 bases and the J gene end by 5 bases; junction bases not matched to a gene: 20. CDR3 sequence (DNA): TGTGCCAGCAGTATCGCGGGACTAGCGAGACTCTCCAGGGGGGAGACCCAGTACTTC. Translation gives CASSIAGLARLSRGETQYF.

This clone has more than one count but fewer than ten. The chain recombines TRBV28 with TRBJ2-5; 7 bases agree with TRBD1. The tail of the sequence fits TRBJ2-7 better, so the J call may be wrong. Germline V CDR1 and CDR2: MDHEN, SYDVKM. The CDR3 runs to 17 residues. The CDR3 region is CASSLFPTGAKYYEQYF. The CDR3 nucleotides are TGTGCCAGCAGTTTATTCCCAACAGGGGCGAAGTACTACGAGCAGTACTTC.

This clone was seen repeatedly, ten times or more. V and J are TRBV27 and TRBJ2-7; TRBD1 is a possible D gene (5 bases). Germline CDR1 MNHEY, CDR2 SMNVEV (reference sequence). The CDR3 extends over 14 amino acids. V was cut by 2 bases and J by 6 bases, with 14 bases left in between. This CDR3 reads CASSLQQGRSEQYF. The CDR3 DNA reads as TGTGCCAGCAGTTTACAGCAGGGAAGAAGCGAGCAGTACTTC.

There are many counts of this clone. The rearrangement joins TRBV7-8 to TRBJ2-5; D is possibly TRBD1 (6 bases). V was trimmed by 4 bases and J by 4 bases, leaving 13 bases between them. Per the germline V gene, CDR1 is SGHVS and CDR2 is FQNEAQ. CDR3 size: 14 residues. CDR3 sequence reads: CASSYGGKGETQYF. The CDR3 DNA sequence: TGTGCCAGCAGCTATGGGGGCAAGGGAGAGACCCAGTACTTC.

This clone was seen repeatedly, ten times or more. This chain connects TRBV30 to TRBJ1-4; no definite D call. The germline V gene has CDR1 GTSNPN and CDR2 SVGIG (reference sequence). Trimming removed 5 bases from V and 0 bases from J, with 7 bases in between. There are 13 residues in the CDR3. In DNA form, the CDR3 reads TGTGCCTGGGGCACGTCAACTAATGAAAAACTGTTTTTT. This sequence encodes CAWGTSTNEKLFF.

In its sample, this clone was seen many times. J is TRBJ2-7 and V is TRBV11-2; 7 bases match TRBD2. The trim removed 5 bases at V and 7 bases at J, leaving 2 bases unmatched. The CDR3 has 11 amino acids. CDR1 is SGHAT and CDR2 is FQNNGV in the germline V gene. CDR3 DNA sequence: TGTGCCAGCAGCGTACTAGCGGAGCAGTACTTC. The encoded protein is CASSVLAEQYF.